A single sample is the source of the 14 T cell receptor beta chains below, sequenced in a study of control samples from healthy donors and cancer patients. Assay used: immunoSEQ multiplex PCR; TCRdb lists only in-frame clones, some missing. The sample shows under 60,000 clones, about 93% of them seen only once. The source material was PBMCs. These receptors all stem from a woman aged 45-65 years with head and neck cancer.

The chain carries TRBV11-2 and TRBJ2-5, with 8 bases identical to TRBD2. J lost 4 bases, V lost 1 base, and 8 bases had no gene match. This CDR3 has 16 residues. CDR1 SGHAT and CDR2 FQNNGV come from the germline V gene. The DNA for the CDR3 is TGTGCCAGCAGCTTAGCCCCCCATCGGGGGGGAGAGACCCAGTACTTC. Translation: CASSLAPHRGGETQYF. The full variable domain, its missing parts supplied by reference TRBV11-2 and TRBJ2-5, is EAGVAQSPRYKIIEKRQSVAFWCNPISGHATLYWYQQILGQGPKLLIQFQNNGVVDDSQLPKDRFSAERLKGVDSTLKIQPAKLEDSAVYLCASSLAPHRGGETQYFGPGTRLLVL.

J is TRBJ1-2 and V is TRBV30, with D maybe TRBD1 (6 bases). CDR3 length: 14 residues. Germline assignment: CDR1 GTSNPN and CDR2 SVGIG (reference sequence). Trimming took off 3 bases at V and 3 bases at J, with 14 bases between the two ends. The CDR3 here is CAWSGPGVHYGYTF. The CDR3 bases are TGTGCCTGGAGCGGTCCAGGGGTTCACTATGGCTACACCTTC.

The chain carries TRBV20-1 and TRBJ1-1; maybe TRBD1 (5 bases). This CDR3 is 13 amino acids long. Germline V CDR1 and CDR2: DFQATT, SNEGSKA (reference sequence). The germline V and J ends were trimmed by 3 bases and 5 bases, with 13 bases remaining between them. In nucleotides, the CDR3 is TGCAGTGCTAGTGGGGGGTTGGGGACTGAAGCTTTCTTT. Residues: CSASGGLGTEAFF.

The genes are TRBV5-4 and TRBJ2-1, with TRBD2 matching over 7 bases. Germline-derived CDR1 and CDR2 are SGHNT and YYREEE (reference sequence). The CDR3 length is 16 residues. V dropped 1 base and J dropped 4; count of bases not matched to a gene: 8. CDR3 coding DNA: TGTGCCAGCAGCTTGAGTAGGTCTAGCGGTTACAATGAGCAGTTCTTC. As protein: CASSLSRSSGYNEQFF.

The chain employs TRBV10-3 and TRBJ2-6; TRBD1 matches at 8 bases. This CDR3 is 16 amino acids long. V lost 6 bases to trimming and J lost 0 bases; unmatched junction nucleotides: 4. CDR1 is ENHRY and CDR2 is SYGVKD in the germline V gene. The CDR3 DNA reads TGTGCCATCAGGGACAGGGAGTCCTCTGGGGCCAACGTCCTGACTTTC. Its translation is CAIRDRESSGANVLTF.

As concerns this clone: A read error may produce the germline difference seen at one junction end. The chain is built from TRBV7-3 and TRBJ1-5, with D tentatively TRBD1 (6 bases). Germline V gene sequence: CDR1 SGHTA, CDR2 FQGTGA. The CDR3 extends over 14 amino acids. The CDR3 sequence is CASSVTGPNQPQHF. The DNA of the CDR3 is TGTGCCAGCAGCGTAACAGGGCCCAATCAGCCCCAGCATTTT.

This clone was seen a handful of times. The chain uses TRBV28 and TRBJ1-2, with TRBD1 identical over 8 bases. The germline gives CDR1 MDHEN, CDR2 SYDVKM. The ends lost 0 bases at V and 6 bases at J; junction bases unmatched: 6. The length of the CDR3 is 15 residues. The DNA of the CDR3 is TGTGCCAGCAGTTTATGGGGGGCAGGGGGCAATGGCTACACCTTC. Protein: CASSLWGAGGNGYTF.

This clone occurred once. This chain joins TRBV2 and TRBJ1-2; no clear D gene. The CDR3 loop spans 14 amino acids. Germline V gives CDR1 SNHLY, CDR2 FYNNEI. Trimming took off 9 bases at V and 4 bases at J, with 18 bases between the two ends. As DNA, the CDR3 is TGTGCCAGTGCTGGCCAGAACGCCTTCTATGGCTACACCTTC. Translated: CASAGQNAFYGYTF.

The chain joins TRBV4-3 to TRBJ1-2; TRBD1 is a possible D gene (6 bases). The length of the CDR3 is 15 residues. V was clipped by 3 bases and J by 1 base, with 12 bases between them. The V gene's germline CDR1 is LGHNA and CDR2 YSLEER. CDR3 sequence: CASSHAGDYNYGYTF. CDR3 sequence (DNA): TGCGCCAGCAGCCATGCAGGGGATTATAACTATGGCTACACCTTC.

This clone was counted once. V usage is TRBV19 and J usage is TRBJ2-5, with D perhaps TRBD1 or TRBD2 (5 bases each). The CDR3 totals 16 residues. V was shortened by 3 bases and J by 3 bases, with 17 bases between the two germline ends. Germline values: CDR1 LNHDA, CDR2 SQIVND (reference sequence). CDR3 DNA: TGTGCCAGTAGTATGGGAGAGGGGATCGGTGAAGAGACCCAGTACTTC. This codes for CASSMGEGIGEETQYF.

This chain uses TRBV7-8 with TRBJ1-5, with 9 bases fitting TRBD1. The V and J ends lost 5 bases and 3 bases, in that order; junction bases with no gene match: 5. The CDR3 consists of 15 residues. Germline V lookup: CDR1 SGHVS, CDR2 FQNEAQ. The CDR3, as DNA: TGTGCCAGCAGCGAACGGACAGGGGACAATCAGCCCCAGCATTTT. Translation gives CASSERTGDNQPQHF.

V gene TRBV28 combines with J gene TRBJ1-1; D is undetermined. The CDR3 sequence is 13 residues long. Trimming cost V 2 bases and J 3 bases, with 7 bases left between them. Looked up from germline, CDR1 is MDHEN and CDR2 is SYDVKM. The CDR3 reads CASSLTGHTEAFF. The CDR3 coding sequence is TGTGCCAGCAGTTTAACTGGGCACACTGAAGCTTTCTTT.

This clone has only one observation. CDR3 in DNA: TGTGCCAGCAGTGGGGGCACAGATACGCAGTATTTT. Its translation: CASSGGTDTQYF. The chain links TRBV2 to TRBJ2-3; no clear D. Per the germline V gene, CDR1 is SNHLY and CDR2 is FYNNEI. The length of the CDR3 is 12 residues. V lost 4 bases to trimming and J lost 1 base, with 3 bases between them.

As regards this clone: The sample has other DNA sequences that encode this CDR3 too. The chain carries TRBV11-2 and TRBJ1-5; D not resolved. The CDR3 contains 14 residues. V lost 3 bases and J lost 0, with 6 bases in between. Germline lookup yields CDR1 SGHAT and CDR2 FQNNGV. The CDR3 DNA reads as TGTGCCAGCAGCTTCTCCGATAGCAATCAGCCCCAGCATTTT. Protein product: CASSFSDSNQPQHF.